Listed below are T cell receptor beta chains from one sample, sequenced in a study of T cells after posttransplantation cyclophosphamide. Profiling relied on immunoSEQ multiplex PCR, and the TCRdb table lists in-frame clones only, not all of them. The table lists around 18,000 clones, 60% to 80% of them singletons. Here the sequenced sample was CD8+ T cells sorted from PBMCs, taken roughly 250 weeks after a stem cell transplant with posttransplant cyclophosphamide. These receptors all stem from a female patient in her forties who received an allogeneic stem cell transplant from a related donor, was CMV-positive, and had no GVHD. Some T cells could come from the graft donor. CDR3s include the opening cysteine and the closing phenylalanine or tryptophan. A D gene is named only where the DNA matches it firmly. Part of the rows lack a size; the others show once, few, many or a class for expanded clones.

TRBJ1-2 | TRBV4-1 | TRBD1 | NA | CASSRRIGTVYGYTF | TGCGCCAGCAGCCGAAGAATAGGGACAGTCTATGGCTACACCTTC
TRBJ2-7 | TRBV27 | NA | medium-sized | CASSADIGAYEQYF | TGTGCCAGCAGTGCCGATATCGGGGCCTACGAGCAGTACTTC
TRBJ1-1 | TRBV10-3 | TRBD1 | few | CAISEFFQGDASTEAFF | TGTGCCATCAGTGAGTTCTTCCAGGGGGACGCGTCCACTGAAGCTTTCTTT
TRBJ2-5 | TRBV5-8 | NA | NA | CASSLARGFETQYF | TGTGCCAGCAGCTTGGCCAGGGGTTTTGAGACCCAGTACTTC
TRBJ2-3 | TRBV5-6 | TRBD1 | medium-sized | CASSLGTGGKTDTQYF | TGTGCCAGCAGCTTGGGGACAGGGGGAAAGACAGATACGCAGTATTTT
TRBJ2-5 | TRBV11-2 | NA | NA | CASSPPGETQYF | TGTGCCAGCAGCCCTCCCGGAGAGACCCAGTACTTC
TRBJ1-4 | TRBV19 | NA | NA | CASKNRANEKLFF | TGTGCCAGTAAAAACAGGGCTAATGAAAAACTGTTTTTT
TRBJ2-3 | TRBV2 | NA | NA | CASTEMHDRTTDTQYF | TGTGCCAGCACCGAGATGCACGACAGGACGACAGATACGCAGTATTTT
TRBJ2-2 | TRBV7-9 | NA | NA | CASSLFGSSGELFF | TGTGCCAGCAGCTTGTTCGGGTCGTCCGGGGAGCTGTTTTTT
TRBJ2-7 | TRBV27 | NA | NA | CASSFGASYEQYF | TGTGCCAGCAGTTTTGGGGCCTCCTACGAGCAGTACTTC
TRBJ2-7 | TRBV6-5 | NA | NA | CANPEPRLPSYEQYF | TGTGCCAACCCGGAGCCGAGACTCCCATCCTACGAGCAGTACTTC
TRBJ1-1 | TRBV4-1 | NA | once | CASSHPVTANTEAFF | TGCGCCAGCAGCCACCCCGTGACAGCGAACACTGAAGCTTTCTTT
TRBJ1-1 | TRBV7-9 | TRBD1 | few | CASSAQDRGSGSEAFF | TGTGCCAGCAGCGCCCAAGACAGGGGGTCTGGGTCTGAAGCTTTCTTT
TRBJ1-4 | TRBV6-5 | NA | NA | CASSSHFGGSEKLFF | TGTGCCAGCAGTTCTCACTTCGGGGGAAGTGAAAAACTGTTTTTT
TRBJ2-5 | TRBV5-5 | TRBD2 | medium-sized | CASSSSTGLGQETQYF | TGTGCCAGCAGCTCATCAACGGGACTAGGGCAAGAGACCCAGTACTTC
TRBJ1-3 | TRBV7-3 | NA | NA | CASWDYSGNTIYF | TGTGCCAGCTGGGACTACTCTGGAAACACCATATATTTT
TRBJ2-5 | TRBV6-1 | TRBD1 | NA | CASSEVSYRGAQETQYF | TGTGCCAGCAGTGAGGTCAGTTACAGGGGCGCTCAAGAGACCCAGTACTTC
TRBJ1-1 | TRBV27 | NA | NA | CASSLRPDTEAFF | TGTGCCAGCAGTTTACGTCCAGACACTGAAGCTTTCTTT
TRBJ2-7 | TRBV5-4 | TRBD1 | NA | CASSGGQGVYEQYF | TGTGCCAGCAGCGGGGGACAGGGGGTGTACGAGCAGTACTTC
TRBJ1-5 | TRBV4-1 | TRBD1 | few | CASSPSGQGYSNQPQHF | TGCGCCAGCAGCCCCTCAGGACAGGGATATAGCAATCAGCCCCAGCATTTT
TRBJ2-1 | TRBV9 | NA | NA | CASSEPLEGPGEQFF | TGTGCCAGCAGCGAACCCCTAGAGGGCCCCGGCGAGCAGTTCTTC
TRBJ1-1 | TRBV11-3 | TRBD1 | NA | CASSLGQGATEAFF | TGTGCCAGCAGCTTAGGACAGGGGGCAACTGAAGCTTTCTTT
TRBJ2-7 | TRBV27 | NA | NA | CASSPYRDNYEQYF | TGTGCCAGCAGTCCTTACCGGGACAACTACGAGCAGTACTTC
TRBJ2-5 | TRBV27 | TRBD2 | NA | CASSKRGSLQETQYF | TGTGCCAGCAGCAAGCGGGGGTCACTCCAAGAGACCCAGTACTTC
TRBJ1-1 | TRBV4-2 | NA | once | CASSQDRSVRGSGMNTEAFF | TGTGCCAGCAGCCAAGATAGGTCGGTGCGAGGAAGCGGAATGAACACTGAAGCTTTCTTT
TRBJ2-3 | TRBV7-3 | NA | NA | CASSLRGQGGTDTQYF | TGTGCCAGCAGCTTAAGGGGGCAAGGGGGCACAGATACGCAGTATTTT
TRBJ1-5 | TRBV27 | NA | few | CASSLQYSNQPQHF | TGTGCCAGCAGTTTGCAGTATAGCAATCAGCCCCAGCATTTT
TRBJ2-7 | TRBV11-2 | NA | NA | CASSSSGGTLYEQYF | TGTGCCAGCAGCTCCTCGGGGGGCACGTTGTACGAGCAGTACTTC
TRBJ2-5 | TRBV9 | NA | NA | CASSPNPGYQETQYF | TGTGCCAGCAGCCCGAACCCGGGGTACCAAGAGACCCAGTACTTC
TRBJ1-1 | TRBV7-6 | NA | NA | CASSLTARGTEAFF | TGTGCCAGCAGCCTCACTGCAAGGGGCACTGAAGCTTTCTTT
TRBJ1-6 | TRBV27 | NA | few | CASSLSVSRGSPLHF | TGTGCCAGCAGTTTATCGGTCAGCCGGGGTTCACCCCTCCACTTT
TRBJ2-1 | TRBV6-5 | TRBD1 | NA | CASSQGQYNEQFF | TGTGCCAGCAGCCAGGGACAGTACAATGAGCAGTTCTTC
TRBJ1-1 | TRBV11-2 | NA | NA | CASSLAFTQGQNTEAFF | TGTGCCAGCAGCTTAGCGTTTACCCAGGGGCAGAACACTGAAGCTTTCTTT
TRBJ1-4 | TRBV28 | NA | NA | CASSFLSPTNEKLFF | TGTGCCAGCAGTTTCCTGTCCCCAACTAATGAAAAACTGTTTTTT
TRBJ1-2 | TRBV13 | TRBD1 | once | CASSQGRQGNYGYTF | TGCGCCAGCAGCCAAGGGAGACAGGGGAACTATGGCTACACCTTC
TRBJ2-2 | TRBV4-1 | TRBD1 | NA | CASSQEGTESVTGELFF | TGCGCCAGCAGCCAAGAGGGGACAGAGTCGGTCACCGGGGAGCTGTTTTTT
TRBJ1-1 | TRBV4-1 | NA | NA | CASSQGQENTEAFF | TGCGCCAGCAGCCAAGGGCAGGAGAACACTGAAGCTTTCTTT
TRBJ2-3 | TRBV19 | TRBD2 | NA | CASGLPGDTQYF | TGTGCCTCGGGACTACCTGGGGATACGCAGTATTTT
TRBJ1-2 | TRBV5-4 | TRBD1 | NA | CASRIRGDRDMNGYTF | TGTGCCAGCAGGATCAGAGGGGACAGGGATATGAATGGCTACACCTTC
TRBJ2-5 | TRBV4-1 | NA | NA | CASSQDVGQLETQYF | TGCGCCAGCAGCCAAGATGTCGGACAGTTAGAGACCCAGTACTTC
TRBJ1-2 | TRBV9 | TRBD1 | few | CASSPGTDTYGYTF | TGTGCCAGCAGCCCAGGGACAGATACCTATGGCTACACCTTC
TRBJ1-2 | TRBV2 | NA | NA | CASSERVEDYGYTF | TGTGCCAGCAGTGAGAGGGTTGAGGACTATGGCTACACCTTC
TRBJ2-5 | TRBV7-2 | TRBD1 | once | CASSTRQGTTFQETQYF | TGTGCCAGCAGCACGCGACAGGGTACCACTTTTCAAGAGACCCAGTACTTC
TRBJ1-4 | TRBV5-1 | TRBD1 | once | CASADRPPQGANEKLFF | TGCGCCAGCGCCGATAGACCCCCACAGGGGGCTAATGAAAAACTGTTTTTT
TRBJ1-1 | TRBV5-1 | NA | NA | CASSLVRTEAFF | TGCGCCAGCAGCTTGGTGCGTACTGAAGCTTTCTTT
TRBJ2-2 | TRBV7-3 | TRBD2 | NA | CASSFGLGHTGELFF | TGTGCCAGCAGCTTTGGACTAGGGCATACCGGGGAGCTGTTTTTT
TRBJ2-7 | TRBV6-5 | TRBD2 | few | CASSYGTSSYEQYF | TGTGCCAGCAGTTACGGGACTAGCTCCTACGAGCAGTACTTC
TRBJ1-1 | TRBV5-1 | NA | few | CASSPTLRLGTEAFF | TGCGCCAGCAGCCCGACATTACGTTTAGGAACTGAAGCTTTCTTT
TRBJ1-4 | TRBV19 | TRBD1 | NA | CASSIEGQALNEKLFF | TGTGCCAGTAGTATAGAAGGACAGGCCCTAAATGAAAAACTGTTTTTT
TRBJ2-3 | TRBV6-1 | NA | NA | CASSEPPHAPLASTDTQYF | TGTGCCAGCAGTGAACCCCCGCATGCCCCCCTAGCTAGCACAGATACGCAGTATTTT
TRBJ2-5 | TRBV6-5 | NA | NA | CASSYAGRETQYF | TGTGCCAGCAGTTACGCTGGGAGGGAGACCCAGTACTTC
TRBJ2-5 | TRBV10-3 | TRBD2 | once | CAISGGLAGGPDGETQYF | TGTGCCATCAGTGGCGGATTAGCGGGGGGGCCGGACGGAGAGACCCAGTACTTC
TRBJ1-5 | TRBV5-5 | NA | once | CASSLVQKLSNQPQHF | TGTGCCAGCAGCTTGGTTCAGAAATTATCCAATCAGCCCCAGCATTTT
TRBJ1-2 | TRBV19 | TRBD1 | NA | CASSIEDRGDGYTF | TGTGCCAGTAGTATAGAGGACAGGGGAGATGGCTACACCTTC
TRBJ1-3 | TRBV9 | NA | NA | CASSETGQGNTIYF | TGTGCCAGCAGCGAGACCGGACAGGGAAACACCATATATTTT
TRBJ2-7 | TRBV19 | TRBD1 | NA | CASSQRQGTSYEQYF | TGTGCCAGTAGTCAGAGACAGGGGACCTCCTACGAGCAGTACTTC
TRBJ1-3 | TRBV7-9 | TRBD1 | NA | CAIQGRDRGPGNTIYF | TGTGCCATCCAGGGCCGGGACAGGGGGCCCGGAAACACCATATATTTT